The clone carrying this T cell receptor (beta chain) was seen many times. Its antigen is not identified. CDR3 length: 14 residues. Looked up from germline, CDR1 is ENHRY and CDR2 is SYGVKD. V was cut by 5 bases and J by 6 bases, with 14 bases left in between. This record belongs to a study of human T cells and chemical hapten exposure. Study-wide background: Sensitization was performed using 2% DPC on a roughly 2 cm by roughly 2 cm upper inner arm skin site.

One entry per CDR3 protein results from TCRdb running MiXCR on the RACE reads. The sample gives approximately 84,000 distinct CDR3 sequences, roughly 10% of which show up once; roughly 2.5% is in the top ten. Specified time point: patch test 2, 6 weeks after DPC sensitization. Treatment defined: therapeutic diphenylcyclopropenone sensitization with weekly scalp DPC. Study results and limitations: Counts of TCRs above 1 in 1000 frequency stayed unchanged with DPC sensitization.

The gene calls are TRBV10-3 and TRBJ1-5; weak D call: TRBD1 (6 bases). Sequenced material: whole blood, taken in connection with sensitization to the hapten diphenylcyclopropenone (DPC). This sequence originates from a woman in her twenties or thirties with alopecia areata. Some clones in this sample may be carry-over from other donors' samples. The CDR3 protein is CAISPGGGSQPQHF. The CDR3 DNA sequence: TGTGCCATCAGTCCCGGGGGGGGCTCTCAGCCCCAGCATTTT.